This TCR beta chain was identified in a study of blood T cells in healthy people across ages. The authors ran a second PCR of about 7 to 11 cycles using a sample-barcoded 5' primer and a J-beta primer mix. MiXCR, applied by TCRdb to the 5' RACE reads, yields one record per CDR3 protein. The table has hundreds of thousands of distinct CDR3 sequences, roughly 50% seen once. Germline V lookup: CDR1 MNHNY, CDR2 SVGAGI (reference sequence). The V and J ends lost 8 bases and 3 bases respectively, with 11 bases between them. This CDR3 contains 14 residues. The source of this sequence is a man between 60 and 75 years old in good health. Sequenced input: blood. The J gene is TRBJ2-6, the V gene TRBV6-6, with D possibly matching TRBD1 (6 bases). CDR3 protein: CASQQGNGANVLTF. The DNA for the CDR3 is TGTGCCAGCCAACAGGGAAATGGGGCCAACGTCCTGACTTTC.